This entry is about one T cell receptor beta chain. This sample was included in a study of blood T cell repertoires in COVID-19. V was clipped by 6 bases and J by 4 bases, with 18 bases between them. This CDR3 has 15 residues. Per germline, CDR1 MNHEY and CDR2 SVGAGI. Profiling relied on immunoSEQ multiplex PCR, and the TCRdb table lists in-frame clones only, not all of them. This sample yields under 450,000 clones, of which 86% are seen a single time; about 7.1% belongs to the top ten. The TCR comes from a woman in her fifties or sixties with COVID-19, enrolled during active disease. The chain combines TRBV6-5 with TRBJ1-2; D may be TRBD1 (5 bases). Sequenced: peripheral blood. The DNA of the CDR3 is TGTGCCAGCAGGATCGAACTCAGGGATTTCTATGGCTACACCTTC. It yields the protein CASRIELRDFYGYTF.